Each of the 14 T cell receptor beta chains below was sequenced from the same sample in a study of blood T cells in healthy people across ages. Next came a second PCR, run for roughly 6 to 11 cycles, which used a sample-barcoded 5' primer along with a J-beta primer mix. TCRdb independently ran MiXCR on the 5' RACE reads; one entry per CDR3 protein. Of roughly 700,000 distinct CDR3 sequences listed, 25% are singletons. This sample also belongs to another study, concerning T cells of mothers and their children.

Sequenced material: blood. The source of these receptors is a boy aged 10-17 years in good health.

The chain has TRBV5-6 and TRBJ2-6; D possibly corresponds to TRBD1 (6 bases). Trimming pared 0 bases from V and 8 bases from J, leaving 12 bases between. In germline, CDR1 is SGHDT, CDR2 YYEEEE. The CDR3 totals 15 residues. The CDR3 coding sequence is TGTGCCAGCAGCTTGGGACAGGCCATGACCAACGTCCTGACTTTC. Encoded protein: CASSLGQAMTNVLTF. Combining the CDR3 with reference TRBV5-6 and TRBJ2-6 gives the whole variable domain DAGVTQSPTHLIKTRGQQVTLRCSPKSGHDTVSWYQQALGQGPQFIFQYYEEEERQRGNFPDRFSGHQFPNYSSELNVNALLLGDSALYLCASSLGQAMTNVLTFGAGSRLTVL.

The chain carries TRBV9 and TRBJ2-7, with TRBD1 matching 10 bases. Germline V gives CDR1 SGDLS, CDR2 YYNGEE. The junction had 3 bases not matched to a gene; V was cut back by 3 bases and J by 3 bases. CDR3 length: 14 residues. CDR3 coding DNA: TGTGCCAGCAGCGACGGACAGGGGGACTACGAGCAGTACTTC. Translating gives CASSDGQGDYEQYF. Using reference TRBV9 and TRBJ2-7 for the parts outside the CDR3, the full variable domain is DSGVTQTPKHLITATGQRVTLRCSPRSGDLSVYWYQQSLDQGLQFLIQYYNGEERAKGNILERFSAQQFPDLHSELNLSSLELGDSALYFCASSDGQGDYEQYFGPGTRLTVT.

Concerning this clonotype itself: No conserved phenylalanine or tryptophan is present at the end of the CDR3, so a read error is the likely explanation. The CDR3 region has the DNA TGTGCCAGCAGCTTAGCCGGGACTAGCTATGAGCAGTTCCTC. It is translated as CASSLAGTSYEQFL. This chain connects TRBV7-9 to TRBJ2-1, with 9 positions matching TRBD2. The CDR3 runs 14 residues. Germline-derived CDR1 and CDR2 are SEHNR and FQNEAQ (reference sequence). V shed 0 bases, J shed 8 bases, and the junction held 2 bases outside the gene matches.

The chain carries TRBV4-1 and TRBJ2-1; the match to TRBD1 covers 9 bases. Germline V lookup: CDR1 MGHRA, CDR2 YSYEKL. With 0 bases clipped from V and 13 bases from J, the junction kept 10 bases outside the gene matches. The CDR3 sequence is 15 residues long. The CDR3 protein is CASSQEGQGYPPQFF. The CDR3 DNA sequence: TGCGCCAGCAGCCAAGAGGGACAGGGTTATCCCCCTCAGTTCTTC.

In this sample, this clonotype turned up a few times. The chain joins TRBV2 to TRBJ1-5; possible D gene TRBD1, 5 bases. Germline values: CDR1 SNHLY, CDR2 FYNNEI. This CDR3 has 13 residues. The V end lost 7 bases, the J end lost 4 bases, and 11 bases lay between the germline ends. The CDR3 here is CASTGRVNQPQHF. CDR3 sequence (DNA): TGTGCCAGCACGGGACGGGTAAATCAGCCCCAGCATTTT.

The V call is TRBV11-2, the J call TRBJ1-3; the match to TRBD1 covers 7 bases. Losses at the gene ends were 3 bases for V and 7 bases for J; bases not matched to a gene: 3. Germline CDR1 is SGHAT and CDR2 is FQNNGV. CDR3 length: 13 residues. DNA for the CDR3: TGTGCCAGCAGCTTGGGGACAGTTAACACCATATATTTT. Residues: CASSLGTVNTIYF. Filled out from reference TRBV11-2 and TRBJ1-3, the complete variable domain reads EAGVAQSPRYKIIEKRQSVAFWCNPISGHATLYWYQQILGQGPKLLIQFQNNGVVDDSQLPKDRFSAERLKGVDSTLKIQPAKLEDSAVYLCASSLGTVNTIYFGEGSWLTVV.

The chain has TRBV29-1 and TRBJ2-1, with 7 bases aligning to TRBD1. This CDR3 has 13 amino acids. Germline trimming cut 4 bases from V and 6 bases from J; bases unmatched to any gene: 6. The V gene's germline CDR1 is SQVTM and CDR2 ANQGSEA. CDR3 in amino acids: CSVVGQAFNEQFF. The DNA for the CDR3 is TGCAGCGTTGTAGGACAGGCGTTCAATGAGCAGTTCTTC.

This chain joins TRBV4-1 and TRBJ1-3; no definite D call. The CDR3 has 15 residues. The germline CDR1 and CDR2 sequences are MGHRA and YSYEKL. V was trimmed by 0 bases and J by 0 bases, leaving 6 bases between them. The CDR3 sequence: CASSQEGFSGNTIYF. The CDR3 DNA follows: TGCGCCAGCAGCCAAGAGGGGTTCTCTGGAAACACCATATATTTT.

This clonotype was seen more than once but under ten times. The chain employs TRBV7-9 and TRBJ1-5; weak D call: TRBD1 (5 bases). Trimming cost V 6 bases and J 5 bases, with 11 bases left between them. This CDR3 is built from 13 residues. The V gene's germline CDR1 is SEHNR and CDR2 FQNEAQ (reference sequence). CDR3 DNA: TGTGCCAGCAGTCTGGACACAGATCAGCCCCAGCATTTT. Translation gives CASSLDTDQPQHF. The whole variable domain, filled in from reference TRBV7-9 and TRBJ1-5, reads DTGVSQNPRHKITKRGQNVTFRCDPISEHNRLYWYRQTLGQGPEFLTYFQNEAQLEKSRLLSDRFSAERPKGSFSTLEIQRTEQGDSAMYLCASSLDTDQPQHFGDGTRLSIL.

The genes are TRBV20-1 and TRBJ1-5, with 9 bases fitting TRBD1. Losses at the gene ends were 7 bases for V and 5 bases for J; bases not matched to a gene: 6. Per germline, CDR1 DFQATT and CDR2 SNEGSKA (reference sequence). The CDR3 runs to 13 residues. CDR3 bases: TGCAGTGTTGGGACAGGGAACCATCAGCCCCAGCATTTT. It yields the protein CSVGTGNHQPQHF.

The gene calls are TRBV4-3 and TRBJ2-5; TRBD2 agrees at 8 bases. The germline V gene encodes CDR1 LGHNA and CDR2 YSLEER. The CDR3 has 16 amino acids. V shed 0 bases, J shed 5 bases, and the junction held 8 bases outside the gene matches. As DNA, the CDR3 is TGCGCCAGCAGCCAAGATTTCGCGGGGGGCCAGGAGACCCAGTACTTC. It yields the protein CASSQDFAGGQETQYF.

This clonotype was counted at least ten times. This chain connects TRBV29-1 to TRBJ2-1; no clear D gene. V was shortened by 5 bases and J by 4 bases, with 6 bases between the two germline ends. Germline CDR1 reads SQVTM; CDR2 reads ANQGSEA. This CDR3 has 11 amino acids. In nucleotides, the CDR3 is TGCAGCGTTCGGCCGTACAATGAGCAGTTCTTC. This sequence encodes CSVRPYNEQFF.

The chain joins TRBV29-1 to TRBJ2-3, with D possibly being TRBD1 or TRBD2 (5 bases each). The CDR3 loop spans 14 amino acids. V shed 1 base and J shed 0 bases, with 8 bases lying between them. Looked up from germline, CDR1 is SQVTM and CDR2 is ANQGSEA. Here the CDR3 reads CSVEGWDSTDTQYF. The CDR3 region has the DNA TGCAGCGTTGAAGGGTGGGACAGCACAGATACGCAGTATTTT.

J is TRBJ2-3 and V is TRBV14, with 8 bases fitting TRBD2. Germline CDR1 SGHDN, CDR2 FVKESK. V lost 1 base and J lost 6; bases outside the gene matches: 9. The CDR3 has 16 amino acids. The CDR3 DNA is TGTGCCAGCAGCCAAGCGCGGAGCGGGAGAGGGGATACGCAGTATTTT. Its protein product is CASSQARSGRGDTQYF.